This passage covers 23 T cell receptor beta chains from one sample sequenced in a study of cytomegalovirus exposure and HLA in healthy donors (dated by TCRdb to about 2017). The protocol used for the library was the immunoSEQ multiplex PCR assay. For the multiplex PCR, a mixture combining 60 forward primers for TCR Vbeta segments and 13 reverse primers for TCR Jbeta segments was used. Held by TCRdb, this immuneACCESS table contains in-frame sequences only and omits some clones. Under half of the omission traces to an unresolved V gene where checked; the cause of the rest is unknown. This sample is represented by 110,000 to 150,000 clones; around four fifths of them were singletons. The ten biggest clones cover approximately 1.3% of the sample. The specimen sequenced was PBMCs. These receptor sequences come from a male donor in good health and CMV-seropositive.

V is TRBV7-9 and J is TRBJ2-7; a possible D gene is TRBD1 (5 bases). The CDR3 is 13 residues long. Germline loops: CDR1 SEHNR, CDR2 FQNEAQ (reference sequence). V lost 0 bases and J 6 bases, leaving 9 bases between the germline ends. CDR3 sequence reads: CASSLAGVVEQYF. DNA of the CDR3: TGTGCCAGCAGCTTAGCAGGGGTGGTCGAGCAGTACTTC.

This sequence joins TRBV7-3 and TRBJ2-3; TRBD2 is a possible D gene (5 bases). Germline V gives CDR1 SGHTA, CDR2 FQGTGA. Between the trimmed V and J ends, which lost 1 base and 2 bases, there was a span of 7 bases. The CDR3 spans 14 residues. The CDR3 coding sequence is TGTGCCAGCAGCTTAAGCGGGTACACAGATACGCAGTATTTT. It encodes CASSLSGYTDTQYF.

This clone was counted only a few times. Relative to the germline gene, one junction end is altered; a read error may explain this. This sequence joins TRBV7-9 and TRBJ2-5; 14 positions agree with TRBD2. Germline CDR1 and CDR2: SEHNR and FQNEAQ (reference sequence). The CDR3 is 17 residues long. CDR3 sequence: CSSSLRGTSGGQETQYF. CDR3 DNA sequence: TGTTCCAGCAGCTTACGAGGGACTAGCGGGGGCCAAGAGACCCAGTACTTC.

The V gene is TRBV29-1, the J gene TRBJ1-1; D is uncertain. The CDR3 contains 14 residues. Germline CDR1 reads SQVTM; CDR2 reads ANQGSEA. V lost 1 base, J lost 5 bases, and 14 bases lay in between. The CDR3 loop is CSVEARSHNTEAFF. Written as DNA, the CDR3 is TGCAGCGTTGAAGCCCGGTCCCATAATACTGAAGCTTTCTTT.

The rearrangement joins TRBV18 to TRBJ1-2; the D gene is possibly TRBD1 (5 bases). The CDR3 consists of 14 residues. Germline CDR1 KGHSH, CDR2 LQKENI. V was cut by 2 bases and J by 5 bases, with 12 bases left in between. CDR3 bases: TGTGCCAGCTCACCAGCAGGGCTAGTATATGGCTACACCTTC. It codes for CASSPAGLVYGYTF. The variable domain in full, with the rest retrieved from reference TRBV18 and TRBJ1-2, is NAGVMQNPRHLVRRRGQEARLRCSPMKGHSHVYWYRQLPEEGLKFMVYLQKENIIDESGMPKERFSAEFPKEGPSILRIQQVVRGDSAAYFCASSPAGLVYGYTFGSGTRLTVV.

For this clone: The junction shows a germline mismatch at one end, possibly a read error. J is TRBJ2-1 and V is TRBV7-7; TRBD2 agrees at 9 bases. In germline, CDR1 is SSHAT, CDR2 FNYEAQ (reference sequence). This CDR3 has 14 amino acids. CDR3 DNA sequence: TGTGCTAGCAGCTTAACCCCGACTAGCGGTGAGCAGTTCTTC. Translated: CASSLTPTSGEQFF.

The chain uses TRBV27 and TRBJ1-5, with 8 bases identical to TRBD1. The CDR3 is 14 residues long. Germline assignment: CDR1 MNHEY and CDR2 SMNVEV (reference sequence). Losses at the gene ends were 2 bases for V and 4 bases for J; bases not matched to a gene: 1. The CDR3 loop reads CASSLNRGNQPQHF. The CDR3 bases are TGTGCCAGCAGTTTAAACAGGGGGAATCAGCCCCAGCATTTT.

CDR3 amino acids: CASSDRARYEQYF. CDR3 DNA: TGCGCCAGTTCCGACAGGGCGCGCTACGAGCAGTACTTC. The rearrangement links TRBV5-1 to TRBJ2-7; 7 bases line up with TRBD1. With 8 bases clipped from V and 3 bases from J, the junction kept 8 bases outside the gene matches. The germline V gene encodes CDR1 SGHRS and CDR2 YFSETQ. The CDR3 covers 13 residues. Full variable domain (rest looked up from reference TRBV5-1 and TRBJ2-7): KAGVTQTPRYLIKTRGQQVTLSCSPISGHRSVSWYQQTPGQGLQFLFEYFSETQRNKGNFPGRFSGRQFSNSRSEMNVSTLELGDSALYLCASSDRARYEQYFGPGTRLTVT.

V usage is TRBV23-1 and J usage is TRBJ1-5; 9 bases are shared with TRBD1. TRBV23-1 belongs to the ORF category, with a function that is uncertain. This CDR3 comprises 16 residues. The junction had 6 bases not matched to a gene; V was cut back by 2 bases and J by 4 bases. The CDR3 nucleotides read TGCGCCAGCAGTCAAAGACAGGGGGAGATAAATCAGCCCCAGCATTTT. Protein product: CASSQRQGEINQPQHF.

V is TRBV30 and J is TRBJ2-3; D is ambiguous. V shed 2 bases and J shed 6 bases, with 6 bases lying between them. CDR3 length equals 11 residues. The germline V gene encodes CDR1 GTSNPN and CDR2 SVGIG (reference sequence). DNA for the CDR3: TGTGCCTGGAGTCCAGCGGATACGCAGTATTTT. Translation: CAWSPADTQYF. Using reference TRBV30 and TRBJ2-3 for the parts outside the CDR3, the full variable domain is SQTIHQWPATLVQPVGSPLSLECTVEGTSNPNLYWYRQAAGRGLQLLFYSVGIGQISSEVPQNLSASRPQDRQFILSSKKLLLSDSGFYLCAWSPADTQYFGPGTRLTVL.

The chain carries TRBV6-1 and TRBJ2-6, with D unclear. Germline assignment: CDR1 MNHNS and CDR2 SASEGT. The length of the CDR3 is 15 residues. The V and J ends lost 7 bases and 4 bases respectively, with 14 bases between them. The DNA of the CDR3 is TGTGCCAGCAAATACTCCCCATCCGGGGCCAACGTCCTGACTTTC. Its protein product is CASKYSPSGANVLTF.

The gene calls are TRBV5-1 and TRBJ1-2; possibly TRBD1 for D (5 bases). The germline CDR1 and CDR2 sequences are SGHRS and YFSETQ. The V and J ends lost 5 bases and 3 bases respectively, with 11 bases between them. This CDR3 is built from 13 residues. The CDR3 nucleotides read TGCGCCAGCAGTCAAGGGGAGGACTATGGCTACACCTTC. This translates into CASSQGEDYGYTF.

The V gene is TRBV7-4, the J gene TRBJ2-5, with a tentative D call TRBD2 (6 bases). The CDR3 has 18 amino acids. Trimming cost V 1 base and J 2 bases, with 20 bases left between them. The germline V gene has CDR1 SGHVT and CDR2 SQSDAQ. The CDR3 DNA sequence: TGTGCCAGCAGCTTAGGCCCCCTTCTAGGGCGGGAACAAGAGACCCAGTACTTC. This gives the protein CASSLGPLLGREQETQYF.

Here the CDR3 reads CASSSLINEKLFF. CDR3 in DNA: TGTGCCAGTAGTTCACTCATTAATGAAAAACTGTTTTTT. V gene TRBV19 combines with J gene TRBJ1-4, with D unclear. CDR1 and CDR2 from the germline V gene are LNHDA and SQIVND (reference sequence). The CDR3 contains 13 residues. V shed 5 bases and J shed 4 bases, with 8 bases lying between them.

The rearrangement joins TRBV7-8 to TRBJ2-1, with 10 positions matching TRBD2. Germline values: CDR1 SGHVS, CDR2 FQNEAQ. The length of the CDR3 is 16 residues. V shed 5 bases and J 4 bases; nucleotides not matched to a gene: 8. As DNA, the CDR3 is TGTGCCAGCAGCGCCTCGGGACTAGCGACTTACAATGAGCAGTTCTTC. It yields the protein CASSASGLATYNEQFF. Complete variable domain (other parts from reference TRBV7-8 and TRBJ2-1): GAGVSQSPRYKVAKRGQDVALRCDPISGHVSLFWYQQALGQGPEFLTYFQNEAQLDKSGLPSDRFFAERPEGSVSTLKIQRTQQEDSAVYLCASSASGLATYNEQFFGPGTRLTVL.

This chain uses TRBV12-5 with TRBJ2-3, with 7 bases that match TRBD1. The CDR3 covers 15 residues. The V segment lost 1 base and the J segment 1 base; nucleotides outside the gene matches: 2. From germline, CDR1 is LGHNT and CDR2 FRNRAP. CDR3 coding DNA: TGTGCTAGTGGTTTGGGACAGGGCCGCACAGATACGCAGTATTTT. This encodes CASGLGQGRTDTQYF.

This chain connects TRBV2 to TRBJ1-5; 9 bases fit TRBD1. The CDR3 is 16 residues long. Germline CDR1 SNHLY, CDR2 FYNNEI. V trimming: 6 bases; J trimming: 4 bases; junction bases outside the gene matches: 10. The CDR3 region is CASRPGQGVGNQPQHF. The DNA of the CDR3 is TGTGCCAGCAGGCCGGGACAGGGAGTAGGTAATCAGCCCCAGCATTTT. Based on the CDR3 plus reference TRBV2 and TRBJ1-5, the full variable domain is EPEVTQTPSHQVTQMGQEVILRCVPISNHLYFYWYRQILGQKVEFLVSFYNNEISEKSEIFDDQFSVERPDGSNFTLKIRSTKLEDSAMYFCASRPGQGVGNQPQHFGDGTRLSIL.

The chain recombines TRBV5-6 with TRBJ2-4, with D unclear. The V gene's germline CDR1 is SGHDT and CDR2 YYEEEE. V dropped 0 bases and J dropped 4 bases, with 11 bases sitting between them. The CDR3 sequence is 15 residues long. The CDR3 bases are TGTGCCAGCAGCTTGGGCCAGACAACTAAAAACATTCAGTACTTC. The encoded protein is CASSLGQTTKNIQYF.

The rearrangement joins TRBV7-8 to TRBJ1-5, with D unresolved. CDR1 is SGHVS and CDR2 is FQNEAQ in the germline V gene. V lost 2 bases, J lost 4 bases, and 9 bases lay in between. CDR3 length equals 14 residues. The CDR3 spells CASSLRTGNQPQHF. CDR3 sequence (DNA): TGTGCCAGCAGCTTACGGACTGGTAATCAGCCCCAGCATTTT.

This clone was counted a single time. CDR3 nucleotides: TGTGCCAGCAGTCAAGGGGCTTATAATTCACCCCTCCACTTT. This encodes CASSQGAYNSPLHF. The chain recombines TRBV13 with TRBJ1-6; possibly TRBD1 for D (5 bases). The germline V gene encodes CDR1 PRHDT and CDR2 FYEKMQ (reference sequence). Between the trimmed V and J ends, which lost 6 bases and 4 bases, there was a span of 10 bases. CDR3 size: 14 residues.

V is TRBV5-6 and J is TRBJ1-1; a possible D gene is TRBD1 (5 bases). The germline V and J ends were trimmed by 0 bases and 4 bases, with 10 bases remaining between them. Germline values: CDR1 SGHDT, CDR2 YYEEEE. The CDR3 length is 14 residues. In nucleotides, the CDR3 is TGTGCCAGCAGCTTGGTAGGGCAGGGCACTGAAGCTTTCTTT. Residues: CASSLVGQGTEAFF.

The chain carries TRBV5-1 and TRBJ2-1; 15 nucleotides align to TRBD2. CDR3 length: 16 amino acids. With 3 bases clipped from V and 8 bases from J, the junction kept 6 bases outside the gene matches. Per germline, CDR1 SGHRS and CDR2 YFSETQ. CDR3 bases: TGCGCCAGCAGCTCGGGACTAGCGGGGGGCTGGGATGAGCAGTTCTTC. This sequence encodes CASSSGLAGGWDEQFF. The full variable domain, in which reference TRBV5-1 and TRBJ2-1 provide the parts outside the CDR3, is KAGVTQTPRYLIKTRGQQVTLSCSPISGHRSVSWYQQTPGQGLQFLFEYFSETQRNKGNFPGRFSGRQFSNSRSEMNVSTLELGDSALYLCASSSGLAGGWDEQFFGPGTRLTVL.

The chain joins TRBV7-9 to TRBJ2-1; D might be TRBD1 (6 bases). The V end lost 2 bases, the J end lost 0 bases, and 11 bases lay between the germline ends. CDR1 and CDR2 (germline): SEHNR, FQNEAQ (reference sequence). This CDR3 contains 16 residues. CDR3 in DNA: TGTGCCAGCAGCTTAATTGGACAGCTCTCCTACAATGAGCAGTTCTTC. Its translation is CASSLIGQLSYNEQFF.